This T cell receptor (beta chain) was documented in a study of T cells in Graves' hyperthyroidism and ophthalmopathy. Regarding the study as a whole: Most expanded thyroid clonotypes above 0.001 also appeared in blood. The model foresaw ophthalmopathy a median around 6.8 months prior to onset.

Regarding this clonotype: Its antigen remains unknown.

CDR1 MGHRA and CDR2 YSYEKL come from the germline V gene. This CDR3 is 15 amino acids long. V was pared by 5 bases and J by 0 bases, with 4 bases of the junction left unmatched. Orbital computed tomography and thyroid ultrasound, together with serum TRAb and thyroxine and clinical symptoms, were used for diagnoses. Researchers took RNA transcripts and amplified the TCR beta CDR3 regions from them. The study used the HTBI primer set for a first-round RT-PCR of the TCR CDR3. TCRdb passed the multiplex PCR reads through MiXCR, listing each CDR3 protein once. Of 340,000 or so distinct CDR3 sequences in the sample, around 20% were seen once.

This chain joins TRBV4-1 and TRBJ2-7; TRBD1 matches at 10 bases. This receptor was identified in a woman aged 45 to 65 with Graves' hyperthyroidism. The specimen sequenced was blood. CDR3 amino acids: CASSRTGGDSYEQYF. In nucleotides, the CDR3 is TGCGCCAGCAGCAGGACAGGGGGAGACTCCTACGAGCAGTACTTC.